The clone carrying this T cell receptor (beta chain) was detected only once. As handled by the study authors: The assay estimated nucleated cells by amplifying reference gene primers. Method: immunoSEQ multiplex PCR; TCRdb's copy keeps in-frame clones and lacks some. D and trimming were read from the DNA, whereas the V and J calls and clone size are those reported in that table. The sample includes around 16,000 clones, 86% of them seen just once. This CDR3 region has 14 residues. CDR1 and CDR2 (germline): MNHEY, SMNVEV (reference sequence). V was trimmed by 2 bases and J by 3 bases, leaving 10 bases between them. The data were taken from a study of blood T cell repertoires in COVID-19. Study-level information: The study drew acute and convalescent COVID-19 samples from the United States, Italy and Spain. From T cells, B-cell-depleted T cells, or PBMCs came the material, which was cDNA or gDNA.

The TCR comes from a man between 60 and 70 years old with acute or convalescent COVID-19. The chain joins TRBV27 to TRBJ2-5; D possibly corresponds to TRBD2 (6 bases). Sequenced input: peripheral blood. DNA for the CDR3: TGTGCCAGCAGTTTAGTCACGGGAGAAGAGACCCAGTACTTC. Protein product: CASSLVTGEETQYF.